This is a list of T cell receptor beta chains from one sample in a study of cytomegalovirus exposure and HLA in healthy donors. Some clones are missing from TCRdb's copy, which holds only in-frame ones; the method was immunoSEQ multiplex PCR. The table shows over 150,000 clones, with around 77% occurring only once. Sample: PBMCs. These receptors all come from a woman aged 45-65 years in good health and CMV-seropositive. Each CDR3 is given with its conserved first and last residue. D genes are given only for firm matches. Size is stated for part of the rows, as once, few or many counts, or as a class when the clone is expanded.

TGTGCCAGCAGTTTACCCCGGGACACCGGGGAGCTGTTTTTT | CASSLPRDTGELFF | TRBJ2-2 | once | NA | TRBV28
TGTGCCAGCAGCTGGGGACAGGGTATAGGCAATGAGCAGTTCTTC | CASSWGQGIGNEQFF | TRBJ2-1 | NA | TRBD1 | TRBV7-2
TGTGCCAGCAGCTATAGCGGAGGAGCAGATACGCAGTATTTT | CASSYSGGADTQYF | TRBJ2-3 | NA | NA | TRBV7-9
TGTGCCAGCAGCTTGGTGGACAGGCACACTGAAGCTTTCTTT | CASSLVDRHTEAFF | TRBJ1-1 | NA | TRBD1 | TRBV5-6
TGTGCCAGCAGTACCCGACAGGGCTATGGCTACACCTTC | CASSTRQGYGYTF | TRBJ1-2 | NA | TRBD1 | TRBV9
TGTGCCAGCAGCTTAGCTACGGGGACCTACGAGCAGTACTTC | CASSLATGTYEQYF | TRBJ2-7 | NA | NA | TRBV7-6
TGTGCCAGTAGTATAGAACCCGGCAGGCAGACCCAGTACTTC | CASSIEPGRQTQYF | TRBJ2-5 | NA | NA | TRBV19
TGTGCCAGCAGTACCCCGGGACAGGGCCGACTTAATGAAAAACTGTTTTTT | CASSTPGQGRLNEKLFF | TRBJ1-4 | NA | TRBD1 | TRBV28
TGTGCCAGCAGCCCAGCGCCGACAGGGAACGAGCAGTACTTC | CASSPAPTGNEQYF | TRBJ2-7 | NA | TRBD1 | TRBV7-6
TGCGCCAGCAGCCAGATAGCGGGGGGGATTTACAATGAGCAGTTCTTC | CASSQIAGGIYNEQFF | TRBJ2-1 | NA | TRBD2 | TRBV4-3
TGTGCCAGCAGCTTGTTGGGGGGGGCCGTTAATTCACCCCTCCACTTT | CASSLLGGAVNSPLHF | TRBJ1-6 | NA | NA | TRBV5-4
TGCGCCAGCAGCTCAGGTGGGGATACGCAGTATTTT | CASSSGGDTQYF | TRBJ2-3 | few | NA | TRBV5-1
TGTGCCAGCAGTTTATCGGGCAGGGAAGCTTTCTTT | CASSLSGREAFF | TRBJ1-1 | NA | NA | TRBV27
TGTGCCAGCAGCTTAGCCCAGGCAGGGGCATATGGCTACACCTTC | CASSLAQAGAYGYTF | TRBJ1-2 | NA | NA | TRBV7-8
TGTGCCAGTAGTATCGATTTTAAACGGCCCCTCCACTTT | CASSIDFKRPLHF | TRBJ1-6 | NA | NA | TRBV19
TGTGCCAGCAGCGTAGAAATAGCGGGAGGCTCGGGGCAGTATTTT | CASSVEIAGGSGQYF | TRBJ2-3 | NA | TRBD2 | TRBV9
TGTGCCAGCAGTTTATTCAGCAGGGCGGCAGGAAACACCATATATTTT | CASSLFSRAAGNTIYF | TRBJ1-3 | NA | NA | TRBV28
TGTGCCAGTAGTACCCCCCAGGGTTTGGGGGAGACCCAGTACTTC | CASSTPQGLGETQYF | TRBJ2-5 | NA | NA | TRBV19
TGTGCCAGCAGCCCTAGGACTAGTTCCGCCCCCGATACGCAGTATTTT | CASSPRTSSAPDTQYF | TRBJ2-3 | NA | TRBD2 | TRBV5-4
TGCGCCAGCAGCCCCCAGGGGGCGGACTATGGCTACACCTTC | CASSPQGADYGYTF | TRBJ1-2 | once | TRBD1 | TRBV4-3
TGCGCCAGCAGCCATAGCCCCATAGTGGACACCACCTACGAGCAGTACTTC | CASSHSPIVDTTYEQYF | TRBJ2-7 | NA | NA | TRBV4-3
TGTGCCAGTAGCGATGCGGGGTCGAGCACAGATACGCAGTATTTT | CASSDAGSSTDTQYF | TRBJ2-3 | NA | NA | TRBV19
TGTGCCAGCAGTGAAGCGGACAGCCCTTTATTTTCTTATAGCGGCAATCAGCCCCAGCATTTT | CASSEADSPLFSYSGNQPQHF | TRBJ1-5 | NA | NA | TRBV6-1
TGTGCCAGCAGTTTATCCAGGGGAAATACGCAGTATTTT | CASSLSRGNTQYF | TRBJ2-3 | NA | NA | TRBV27
TGTGCCAGCAGGCCGCCGGGACAGGGCGAGCAGTACTTC | CASRPPGQGEQYF | TRBJ2-7 | NA | TRBD1 | TRBV7-3
TGTGCCAGCAGCGTAGTAGGGGCGGCAGATACGCAGTATTTT | CASSVVGAADTQYF | TRBJ2-3 | NA | NA | TRBV9
TGTGCCAGCAGCTCTAACCGCGGGACAGGAGACGAAAAACTGTTTTTT | CASSSNRGTGDEKLFF | TRBJ1-4 | NA | TRBD1 | TRBV5-6
TGTGCCAGCACCTCGGGGACAGAAACTGGCTACACCTTC | CASTSGTETGYTF | TRBJ1-2 | NA | TRBD1 | TRBV2
TGCGCCAGCAGCCTCGGGGGTACATACAATGAGCAGTTCTTC | CASSLGGTYNEQFF | TRBJ2-1 | NA | NA | TRBV4-3
TGTGCCAGTAGTATATTCGGGGGGCTGGATGGCTACACCTTC | CASSIFGGLDGYTF | TRBJ1-2 | few | NA | TRBV19
TGTGCCAGCAGCCCCCGGGGACAGCTGTCCTACGAGCAGTACTTC | CASSPRGQLSYEQYF | TRBJ2-7 | NA | TRBD1 | TRBV13
TGTGCCAGCAGTTTACCCGGGACAGGGGCTAACGAGCAGTACTTC | CASSLPGTGANEQYF | TRBJ2-7 | NA | TRBD1 | TRBV28
TGTGCCAGCACAACCCGGACGGGGGGGGTTTACGAGCAGTACTTC | CASTTRTGGVYEQYF | TRBJ2-7 | NA | TRBD2 | TRBV6-6
TGTTCCAGCACCCGCGGCCGGGGACTAGCCGCAGATACGCAGTATTTT | CSSTRGRGLAADTQYF | TRBJ2-3 | NA | TRBD2 | TRBV7-9
TGTGCCAGCAGCCCGGTACCCGGGCGGAGAGGGACAGATACGCAGTATTTT | CASSPVPGRRGTDTQYF | TRBJ2-3 | NA | NA | TRBV2
TGTGCCAGCAGGAGGAGTTACAGGGAGGGCAATGAGCAGTTCTTC | CASRRSYREGNEQFF | TRBJ2-1 | NA | NA | TRBV6-5
TGTGCCAGCTCCTCGACTACTTATGGCTACACCTTC | CASSSTTYGYTF | TRBJ1-2 | NA | NA | TRBV18
TGTGCCAGCAGCCAGCCGGGACTAGGACAGTACGAGCAGTACTTC | CASSQPGLGQYEQYF | TRBJ2-7 | few | TRBD2 | TRBV28
TGTGCCAGCAGTTACGATGCCAGGTACAATGAGCAGTTCTTC | CASSYDARYNEQFF | TRBJ2-1 | NA | NA | TRBV6-5
TGTGCCAGAAGCAAACCGACAGGGGGTTGGCAGCCCCAGCATTTT | CARSKPTGGWQPQHF | TRBJ1-5 | NA | TRBD1 | TRBV5-3
TGTGCCAGCAGTTACTCGAGGCAGGGGGCGAACGAGCAGTACTTC | CASSYSRQGANEQYF | TRBJ2-7 | NA | TRBD1 | TRBV6-6
TGTGCCAGCAGTCTCTCCGGGTCCAGCTTCTTCCAGCCCCAGCATTTT | CASSLSGSSFFQPQHF | TRBJ1-5 | NA | NA | TRBV28
TGTGCCAGCAGCCCTATGGGGGGGGAGGAAAAACTGTTTTTT | CASSPMGGEEKLFF | TRBJ1-4 | NA | NA | TRBV5-4
TGTGCCAGCAGCGCCTCGGGGAGGGGGTACACCGGGGAGCTGTTTTTT | CASSASGRGYTGELFF | TRBJ2-2 | few | NA | TRBV11-1